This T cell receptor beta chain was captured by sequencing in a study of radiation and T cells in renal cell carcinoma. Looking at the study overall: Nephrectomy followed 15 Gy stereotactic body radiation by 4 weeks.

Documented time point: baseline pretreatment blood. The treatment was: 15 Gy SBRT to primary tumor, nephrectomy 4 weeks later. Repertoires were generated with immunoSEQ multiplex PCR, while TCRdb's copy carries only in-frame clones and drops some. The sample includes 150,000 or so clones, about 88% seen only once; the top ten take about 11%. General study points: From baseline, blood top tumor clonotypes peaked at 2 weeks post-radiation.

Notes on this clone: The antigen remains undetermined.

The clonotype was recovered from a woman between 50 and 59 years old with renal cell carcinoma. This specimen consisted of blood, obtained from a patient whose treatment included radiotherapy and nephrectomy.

The CDR3 DNA sequence: TGTGCCAGCAGCTTAGCTATGGCAGGGGGCGGCAATCAGCCCCAGCATTTT. Its translation: CASSLAMAGGGNQPQHF. The chain joins TRBV7-9 to TRBJ1-5, with 8 bases identical to TRBD1. This CDR3 has 17 amino acids. V was clipped by 0 bases and J by 2 bases; unmatched bases: 6. The germline CDR1 and CDR2 sequences are SEHNR and FQNEAQ (reference sequence).